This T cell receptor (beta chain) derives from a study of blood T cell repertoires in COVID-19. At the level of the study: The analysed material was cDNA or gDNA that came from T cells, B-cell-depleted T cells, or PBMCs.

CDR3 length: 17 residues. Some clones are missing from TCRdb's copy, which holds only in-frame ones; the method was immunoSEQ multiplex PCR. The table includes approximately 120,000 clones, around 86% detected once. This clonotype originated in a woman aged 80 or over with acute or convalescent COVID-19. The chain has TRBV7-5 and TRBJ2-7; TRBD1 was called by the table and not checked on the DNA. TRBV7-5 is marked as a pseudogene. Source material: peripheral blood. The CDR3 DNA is TGTGCCAGAAGCGCCTCCCCCGGGACAGGGGCCCCATACGAGCAGTACGTC. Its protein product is CARSASPGTGAPYEQYV.